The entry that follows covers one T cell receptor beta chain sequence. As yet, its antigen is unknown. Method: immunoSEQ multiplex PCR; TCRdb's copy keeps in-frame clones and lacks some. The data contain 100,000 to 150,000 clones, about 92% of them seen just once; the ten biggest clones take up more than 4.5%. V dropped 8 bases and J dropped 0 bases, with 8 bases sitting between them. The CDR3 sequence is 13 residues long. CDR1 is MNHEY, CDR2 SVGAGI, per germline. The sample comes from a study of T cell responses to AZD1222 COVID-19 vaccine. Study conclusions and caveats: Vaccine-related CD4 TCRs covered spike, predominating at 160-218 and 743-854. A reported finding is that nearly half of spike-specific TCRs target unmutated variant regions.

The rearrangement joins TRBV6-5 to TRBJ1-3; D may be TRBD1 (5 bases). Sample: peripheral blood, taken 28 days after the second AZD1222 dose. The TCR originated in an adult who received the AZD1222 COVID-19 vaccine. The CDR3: CASRDSSGNTIYF. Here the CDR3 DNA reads TGTGCCAGCCGCGACAGCTCTGGAAACACCATATATTTT.